The 18 T cell receptor beta chains listed next were all sequenced from one sample in a study of early T cells in non-severe SARS-CoV-2 infection. Via MiXCR, TCRdb re-called the 5' RACE reads, giving one row per CDR3 protein. The sample shows fewer than 65,000 distinct CDR3 sequences, roughly 9% of them seen only once. Specimen: whole blood. All receptors derive from an adult who was a healthcare worker with PCR-confirmed SARS-CoV-2 infection or an uninfected control (not recorded which).

This clonotype was counted between two and nine times. The chain employs TRBV7-9 and TRBJ1-1; D might be TRBD1 (6 bases). This CDR3 spans 14 amino acids. The V gene's germline CDR1 is SEHNR and CDR2 FQNEAQ (reference sequence). V was shortened by 3 bases and J by 3 bases, with 11 bases between the two germline ends. CDR3 DNA sequence: TGTGCCAGCAGCTTTTGGACAGATGACACTGAAGCTTTCTTT. Amino acid sequence: CASSFWTDDTEAFF.

Turning to this clonotype: The junction and the germline gene differ at one end; a read error may be behind it. The chain employs TRBV6-1 and TRBJ2-4; D is possibly TRBD2 (5 bases). The CDR3 totals 15 residues. Germline lookup yields CDR1 MNHNS and CDR2 SASEGT. CDR3 in DNA: TGTGCCAGCAGGGAAGAGGGATTAGCCAAAAACATTCAGTACTTC. It is translated as CASREEGLAKNIQYF.

This clonotype was seen at least ten times. The chain employs TRBV20-1 and TRBJ2-2; D gene unclear. V dropped 0 bases and J dropped 5 bases, with 10 bases sitting between them. The CDR3 is made up of 14 amino acids. The germline gives CDR1 DFQATT, CDR2 SNEGSKA (reference sequence). The CDR3 sequence: CSARDHRLTGELFF. DNA for the CDR3: TGCAGTGCTAGAGACCACCGGCTTACCGGGGAGCTGTTTTTT.

This clonotype was detected ten times or more. This sequence joins TRBV30 and TRBJ1-1; D is ambiguous. The V gene lost 2 bases and the J gene lost 8 bases, with 9 bases spanning the gap. The germline gives CDR1 GTSNPN, CDR2 SVGIG (reference sequence). This CDR3 spans 11 amino acids. CDR3 nucleotide sequence: TGTGCCTGGAGTCCCGGGAGAGAAGCTTTCTTT. Its translation is CAWSPGREAFF. The entire variable domain, with the rest obtained from reference TRBV30 and TRBJ1-1, is as follows: SQTIHQWPATLVQPVGSPLSLECTVEGTSNPNLYWYRQAAGRGLQLLFYSVGIGQISSEVPQNLSASRPQDRQFILSSKKLLLSDSGFYLCAWSPGREAFFGQGTRLTVV.

V and J are TRBV20-1 and TRBJ2-1; D perhaps matches TRBD2 (6 bases). V lost 1 base and J 7 bases, leaving 14 bases between the germline ends. The CDR3 runs 14 residues. Germline values: CDR1 DFQATT, CDR2 SNEGSKA (reference sequence). The CDR3 sequence: CSARGTTSKNEQFF. DNA of the CDR3: TGCAGTGCTAGAGGGACTACTAGTAAGAATGAGCAGTTCTTC.

This clonotype was observed many times. The rearrangement links TRBV7-9 to TRBJ1-2; D is uncertain. Per the germline V gene, CDR1 is SEHNR and CDR2 is FQNEAQ (reference sequence). This CDR3 spans 12 amino acids. Between the trimmed V and J ends, which lost 2 bases and 6 bases, there was a span of 7 bases. The CDR3 loop reads CASSLPSHGYTF. CDR3 in DNA: TGTGCCAGCAGCTTACCCAGCCATGGCTACACCTTC.

J is TRBJ1-5 and V is TRBV12-3 or TRBV12-4; D may be TRBD1 (5 bases). Between the trimmed V and J ends, which lost 6 bases and 4 bases, there was a span of 19 bases. CDR3 length equals 16 residues. In DNA, the CDR3 is TGTGCCAGCAGCTTCGTAGGGGCAGTGCATAATCAGCCCCAGCATTTT. Encoded protein: CASSFVGAVHNQPQHF.

This clonotype was observed a handful of times. The V call is TRBV24-1, the J call TRBJ1-2, with a tentative D call TRBD1 (6 bases). The CDR3 extends over 14 amino acids. V lost 2 bases to trimming and J lost 2 bases, with 8 bases between them. CDR1 is KGHDR, CDR2 SFDVKD, per germline. This chain's CDR3 is CATSDSGQNYGYTF. In DNA form, the CDR3 reads TGTGCCACCAGTGATTCCGGACAGAACTATGGCTACACCTTC.

This clonotype was recorded many times. The chain has TRBV15 and TRBJ1-1, with TRBD1 as a possible D gene (6 bases). V was cut by 0 bases and J by 2 bases, with 13 bases left in between. Germline V lookup: CDR1 LNHNV, CDR2 YYDKDF (reference sequence). The CDR3 contains 16 residues. CDR3 sequence: CATSREVQGFNTEAFF. The CDR3 DNA reads as TGTGCCACCAGCAGAGAGGTTCAGGGGTTTAACACTGAAGCTTTCTTT. The entire variable domain, with the rest obtained from reference TRBV15 and TRBJ1-1, is as follows: DAMVIQNPRYQVTQFGKPVTLSCSQTLNHNVMYWYQQKSSQAPKLLFHYYDKDFNNEADTPDNFQSRRPNTSFCFLDIRSPGLGDTAMYLCATSREVQGFNTEAFFGQGTRLTVV.

The V gene is TRBV19, the J gene TRBJ1-5; D unclear. Trimming removed 4 bases from V and 4 bases from J, with 8 bases in between. The germline V gene has CDR1 LNHDA and CDR2 SQIVND (reference sequence). The CDR3 has 13 amino acids. CDR3 sequence reads: CASSNWDNQPQHF. The CDR3 DNA follows: TGTGCCAGTAGTAATTGGGATAATCAGCCCCAGCATTTT.

The V call is TRBV20-1, the J call TRBJ1-1; a possible D gene is TRBD1 (5 bases). The length of the CDR3 is 14 residues. V lost 4 bases and J 1 base, leaving 13 bases between the germline ends. The germline CDR1 and CDR2 sequences are DFQATT and SNEGSKA (reference sequence). CDR3: CSATAGGPNTEAFF. The DNA of the CDR3 is TGCAGTGCTACGGCGGGGGGTCCGAACACTGAAGCTTTCTTT.

Only a few counts were recorded for this clonotype. The gene calls are TRBV9 and TRBJ1-1; the D gene is possibly TRBD1 (6 bases). Germline assignment: CDR1 SGDLS and CDR2 YYNGEE. Trimming removed 2 bases at V and 1 base at J, with 9 bases between. The CDR3 runs to 14 residues. The CDR3 loop reads CASSVGQPNTEAFF. The CDR3 nucleotides are TGTGCCAGCAGCGTCGGACAGCCGAACACTGAAGCTTTCTTT.

J is TRBJ2-7 and V is TRBV7-2, with TRBD1 as a possible D gene (5 bases). The CDR3 is made up of 13 amino acids. V lost 5 bases to trimming and J lost 3 bases, with 11 bases between them. Germline-derived CDR1 and CDR2 are SGHTA and FQGNSA. CDR3 DNA sequence: TGTGCCAGCAGCCCCGACAGATACTACGAGCAGTACTTC. Residues: CASSPDRYYEQYF.

This clonotype was seen a few times. The chain links TRBV20-1 to TRBJ1-5; D gene ambiguous. The CDR3 has 15 amino acids. Trimming took 6 bases from V and 7 from J, leaving 22 bases between them. Germline CDR1 is DFQATT and CDR2 is SNEGSKA (reference sequence). The CDR3 spells CSAPRSGEGGQPQHF. DNA for the CDR3: TGCAGTGCACCGAGGTCCGGGGAGGGCGGGCAGCCCCAGCATTTT.

This clonotype was detected a few times. The rearrangement uses TRBV11-2 and TRBJ1-1; no clear D. Germline V gene data show CDR1 as SGHAT and CDR2 as FQNNGV. The CDR3 loop spans 13 amino acids. Trimming removed 2 bases at V and 1 base at J, with 5 bases between. As DNA, the CDR3 is TGTGCCAGCAGCTTAATGGGGAACACTGAAGCTTTCTTT. Protein sequence: CASSLMGNTEAFF.

This clonotype was seen a handful of times. This chain uses TRBV20-1 with TRBJ2-1; D is perhaps TRBD2 (5 bases). This CDR3 comprises 15 residues. Trimming took 3 bases from V and 3 from J, leaving 15 bases between them. Germline CDR1 DFQATT, CDR2 SNEGSKA (reference sequence). The DNA for the CDR3 is TGCAGTGCTAGTGCCCCTAGCCGAATCTACAATGAGCAGTTCTTC. As protein: CSASAPSRIYNEQFF.

J is TRBJ1-1 and V is TRBV4-2; D ambiguous. CDR3 size: 17 residues. The germline V gene encodes CDR1 LGHNA and CDR2 YNFKEQ. Trimming cost V 1 base and J 0 bases, with 15 bases left between them. This chain's CDR3 is CASSQGSTVGMNTEAFF. The CDR3 DNA follows: TGTGCCAGCAGCCAAGGTTCGACGGTCGGCATGAACACTGAAGCTTTCTTT.

This clonotype was seen only a few times. CDR3 region: CASSLGLQGPDTQYF. The CDR3 DNA sequence: TGTGCCAGCAGCTTAGGATTACAGGGACCAGATACGCAGTATTTT. The chain links TRBV7-2 to TRBJ2-3; TRBD1 might be the D (6 bases). Trimming removed 1 base from V and 4 bases from J, with 12 bases in between. CDR1 is SGHTA, CDR2 FQGNSA, per germline. This CDR3 comprises 15 residues.